Presented here are 9 T cell receptor beta chains from one specimen sequenced in a study of T cells in Graves' hyperthyroidism and ophthalmopathy. TCR beta CDR3 regions were amplified from RNA. A set of HTBI primers served as the primers for a first-round RT-PCR of the TCR CDR3. TCRdb passed the multiplex PCR reads through MiXCR, listing each CDR3 protein once. The repertoire consists of 350,000 to 400,000 distinct CDR3 sequences, with about 19% occurring once and the leading ten covering approximately 4%. Sequenced material: blood. All receptors come from a woman under 30 with Graves' hyperthyroidism.

This clonotype appeared a few times. The V gene is TRBV4-1, the J gene TRBJ2-7; D possibly corresponds to TRBD2 (6 bases). Germline V gives CDR1 MGHRA, CDR2 YSYEKL. The V and J ends lost 3 bases and 0 bases respectively, with 15 bases between them. This CDR3 is built from 16 residues. Here the CDR3 reads CASSQAGLVFSYEQYF. CDR3 in DNA: TGCGCCAGCAGCCAGGCGGGACTGGTATTCTCCTACGAGCAGTACTTC.

This clonotype was seen at least ten times. V and J are TRBV12-3 or TRBV12-4 and TRBJ1-5; D is unresolved. With 6 bases removed from V and 0 bases from J, the gap between germline ends came to 6 bases. The CDR3 has 13 amino acids. The CDR3 DNA follows: TGTGCCAGCAGCAGTTTTAGCAATCAGCCCCAGCATTTT. Its protein product is CASSSFSNQPQHF.

The J gene is TRBJ1-2, the V gene TRBV5-6; a possible D gene is TRBD1 (5 bases). The germline V and J ends were trimmed by 4 bases and 8 bases, with 15 bases remaining between them. Germline V gene data show CDR1 as SGHDT and CDR2 as YYEEEE. The CDR3 sequence is 13 residues long. This chain's CDR3 is CASSPWGSRGYTF. DNA for the CDR3: TGTGCCAGCAGCCCATGGGGGTCTCGGGGCTACACCTTC.

This clonotype was detected ten times or more. The chain recombines TRBV20-1 with TRBJ2-7; TRBD1 might be the D (5 bases). With 2 bases removed from V and 3 bases from J, the gap between germline ends came to 8 bases. Germline CDR1 DFQATT, CDR2 SNEGSKA (reference sequence). This CDR3 has 12 residues. The CDR3 coding sequence is TGCAGTGCTAGAAGCCAGGGCTACGAGCAGTACTTC. Translating gives CSARSQGYEQYF.

This clonotype was seen at least ten times. CDR3 in DNA: TGTGCCAGCAGTGAGGCCAGGCTCCTCTACGAGCAGTACTTC. Protein sequence: CASSEARLLYEQYF. J is TRBJ2-7 and V is TRBV2; D gene uncertain. V was pared by 3 bases and J by 3 bases, with 12 bases between. Germline loops: CDR1 SNHLY, CDR2 FYNNEI. The CDR3 loop spans 14 amino acids.

This clonotype was seen many times. The V gene is TRBV18, the J gene TRBJ2-5; 8 bases are shared with TRBD1. Germline V gene sequence: CDR1 KGHSH, CDR2 LQKENI. The CDR3 is 15 residues long. J was trimmed by 0 bases and V by 3 bases; bases with no gene match: 3. CDR3 nucleotide sequence: TGTGCCAGCTCACCTTGGACAGGGAACCAAGAGACCCAGTACTTC. Translated, it gives CASSPWTGNQETQYF. Using reference TRBV18 and TRBJ2-5 for the parts outside the CDR3, the full variable domain is NAGVMQNPRHLVRRRGQEARLRCSPMKGHSHVYWYRQLPEEGLKFMVYLQKENIIDESGMPKERFSAEFPKEGPSILRIQQVVRGDSAAYFCASSPWTGNQETQYFGPGTRLLVL.

Worth noting for this clonotype: The germline gene is not matched at one end of the junction; a read error may be the cause. This chain connects TRBV4-1 to TRBJ1-5, with D uncertain. The CDR3 is 13 amino acids. CDR1 is MGHRA, CDR2 YSYEKL, per germline. The CDR3 DNA sequence: TGCGCCAGCAGCCGAGTCAGAAATCAGCCTCAGCATTTT. Protein: CASSRVRNQPQHF.

This clonotype was seen a few times. The genes are TRBV20-1 and TRBJ2-2; tentative D call: TRBD2 (5 bases). This CDR3 region has 14 residues. CDR1 and CDR2 (germline): DFQATT, SNEGSKA (reference sequence). V dropped 4 bases and J dropped 4 bases, with 13 bases sitting between them. The CDR3 loop is CSATIAGTTGELFF. The CDR3 nucleotides are TGCAGTGCTACGATCGCGGGCACCACCGGGGAGCTGTTTTTT.

The V call is TRBV12-3 or TRBV12-4, the J call TRBJ1-2; possibly TRBD1 for D (5 bases). Trimming stripped 6 bases from V and 8 bases from J, with 22 bases between. CDR3 length: 15 amino acids. This CDR3 is CASREWAPDWGGYTF. The CDR3 nucleotides are TGTGCCAGCAGGGAATGGGCGCCTGATTGGGGCGGCTACACCTTC.